The clone carrying this T cell receptor (beta chain) was recorded at least ten times. What it binds is not known. Individual cDNA molecules received unique molecular identifiers during library preparation. TCRdb used MiXCR to reprocess the 5' RACE reads, holding one entry per CDR3 protein. This repertoire shows approximately 20,000 distinct CDR3 sequences, around 4.2% found once; its top ten account for about 7.8%. These data come from a study of early T cells in non-severe SARS-CoV-2 infection. Study background: RNA in bulk from unsorted whole blood was sequenced, and chains were unpaired.

Study findings and constraints: VDJdb-based annotation leaned toward anti-spike CD8 responses and missed private and CD4 specificities.

The origin of this receptor is an adult who was a healthcare worker with PCR-confirmed SARS-CoV-2 infection or an uninfected control (not recorded which). Source material: whole blood.

CDR3 bases: TGCGCCAGCAGCAAGGACAGGGCGAATGAAAAACTGTTTTTT. As protein: CASSKDRANEKLFF. The genes are TRBV5-1 and TRBJ1-4; 8 bases map to TRBD1. Germline CDR1 SGHRS, CDR2 YFSETQ. Germline trimming cut 4 bases from V and 5 bases from J; bases unmatched to any gene: 4. The CDR3 contains 14 residues.